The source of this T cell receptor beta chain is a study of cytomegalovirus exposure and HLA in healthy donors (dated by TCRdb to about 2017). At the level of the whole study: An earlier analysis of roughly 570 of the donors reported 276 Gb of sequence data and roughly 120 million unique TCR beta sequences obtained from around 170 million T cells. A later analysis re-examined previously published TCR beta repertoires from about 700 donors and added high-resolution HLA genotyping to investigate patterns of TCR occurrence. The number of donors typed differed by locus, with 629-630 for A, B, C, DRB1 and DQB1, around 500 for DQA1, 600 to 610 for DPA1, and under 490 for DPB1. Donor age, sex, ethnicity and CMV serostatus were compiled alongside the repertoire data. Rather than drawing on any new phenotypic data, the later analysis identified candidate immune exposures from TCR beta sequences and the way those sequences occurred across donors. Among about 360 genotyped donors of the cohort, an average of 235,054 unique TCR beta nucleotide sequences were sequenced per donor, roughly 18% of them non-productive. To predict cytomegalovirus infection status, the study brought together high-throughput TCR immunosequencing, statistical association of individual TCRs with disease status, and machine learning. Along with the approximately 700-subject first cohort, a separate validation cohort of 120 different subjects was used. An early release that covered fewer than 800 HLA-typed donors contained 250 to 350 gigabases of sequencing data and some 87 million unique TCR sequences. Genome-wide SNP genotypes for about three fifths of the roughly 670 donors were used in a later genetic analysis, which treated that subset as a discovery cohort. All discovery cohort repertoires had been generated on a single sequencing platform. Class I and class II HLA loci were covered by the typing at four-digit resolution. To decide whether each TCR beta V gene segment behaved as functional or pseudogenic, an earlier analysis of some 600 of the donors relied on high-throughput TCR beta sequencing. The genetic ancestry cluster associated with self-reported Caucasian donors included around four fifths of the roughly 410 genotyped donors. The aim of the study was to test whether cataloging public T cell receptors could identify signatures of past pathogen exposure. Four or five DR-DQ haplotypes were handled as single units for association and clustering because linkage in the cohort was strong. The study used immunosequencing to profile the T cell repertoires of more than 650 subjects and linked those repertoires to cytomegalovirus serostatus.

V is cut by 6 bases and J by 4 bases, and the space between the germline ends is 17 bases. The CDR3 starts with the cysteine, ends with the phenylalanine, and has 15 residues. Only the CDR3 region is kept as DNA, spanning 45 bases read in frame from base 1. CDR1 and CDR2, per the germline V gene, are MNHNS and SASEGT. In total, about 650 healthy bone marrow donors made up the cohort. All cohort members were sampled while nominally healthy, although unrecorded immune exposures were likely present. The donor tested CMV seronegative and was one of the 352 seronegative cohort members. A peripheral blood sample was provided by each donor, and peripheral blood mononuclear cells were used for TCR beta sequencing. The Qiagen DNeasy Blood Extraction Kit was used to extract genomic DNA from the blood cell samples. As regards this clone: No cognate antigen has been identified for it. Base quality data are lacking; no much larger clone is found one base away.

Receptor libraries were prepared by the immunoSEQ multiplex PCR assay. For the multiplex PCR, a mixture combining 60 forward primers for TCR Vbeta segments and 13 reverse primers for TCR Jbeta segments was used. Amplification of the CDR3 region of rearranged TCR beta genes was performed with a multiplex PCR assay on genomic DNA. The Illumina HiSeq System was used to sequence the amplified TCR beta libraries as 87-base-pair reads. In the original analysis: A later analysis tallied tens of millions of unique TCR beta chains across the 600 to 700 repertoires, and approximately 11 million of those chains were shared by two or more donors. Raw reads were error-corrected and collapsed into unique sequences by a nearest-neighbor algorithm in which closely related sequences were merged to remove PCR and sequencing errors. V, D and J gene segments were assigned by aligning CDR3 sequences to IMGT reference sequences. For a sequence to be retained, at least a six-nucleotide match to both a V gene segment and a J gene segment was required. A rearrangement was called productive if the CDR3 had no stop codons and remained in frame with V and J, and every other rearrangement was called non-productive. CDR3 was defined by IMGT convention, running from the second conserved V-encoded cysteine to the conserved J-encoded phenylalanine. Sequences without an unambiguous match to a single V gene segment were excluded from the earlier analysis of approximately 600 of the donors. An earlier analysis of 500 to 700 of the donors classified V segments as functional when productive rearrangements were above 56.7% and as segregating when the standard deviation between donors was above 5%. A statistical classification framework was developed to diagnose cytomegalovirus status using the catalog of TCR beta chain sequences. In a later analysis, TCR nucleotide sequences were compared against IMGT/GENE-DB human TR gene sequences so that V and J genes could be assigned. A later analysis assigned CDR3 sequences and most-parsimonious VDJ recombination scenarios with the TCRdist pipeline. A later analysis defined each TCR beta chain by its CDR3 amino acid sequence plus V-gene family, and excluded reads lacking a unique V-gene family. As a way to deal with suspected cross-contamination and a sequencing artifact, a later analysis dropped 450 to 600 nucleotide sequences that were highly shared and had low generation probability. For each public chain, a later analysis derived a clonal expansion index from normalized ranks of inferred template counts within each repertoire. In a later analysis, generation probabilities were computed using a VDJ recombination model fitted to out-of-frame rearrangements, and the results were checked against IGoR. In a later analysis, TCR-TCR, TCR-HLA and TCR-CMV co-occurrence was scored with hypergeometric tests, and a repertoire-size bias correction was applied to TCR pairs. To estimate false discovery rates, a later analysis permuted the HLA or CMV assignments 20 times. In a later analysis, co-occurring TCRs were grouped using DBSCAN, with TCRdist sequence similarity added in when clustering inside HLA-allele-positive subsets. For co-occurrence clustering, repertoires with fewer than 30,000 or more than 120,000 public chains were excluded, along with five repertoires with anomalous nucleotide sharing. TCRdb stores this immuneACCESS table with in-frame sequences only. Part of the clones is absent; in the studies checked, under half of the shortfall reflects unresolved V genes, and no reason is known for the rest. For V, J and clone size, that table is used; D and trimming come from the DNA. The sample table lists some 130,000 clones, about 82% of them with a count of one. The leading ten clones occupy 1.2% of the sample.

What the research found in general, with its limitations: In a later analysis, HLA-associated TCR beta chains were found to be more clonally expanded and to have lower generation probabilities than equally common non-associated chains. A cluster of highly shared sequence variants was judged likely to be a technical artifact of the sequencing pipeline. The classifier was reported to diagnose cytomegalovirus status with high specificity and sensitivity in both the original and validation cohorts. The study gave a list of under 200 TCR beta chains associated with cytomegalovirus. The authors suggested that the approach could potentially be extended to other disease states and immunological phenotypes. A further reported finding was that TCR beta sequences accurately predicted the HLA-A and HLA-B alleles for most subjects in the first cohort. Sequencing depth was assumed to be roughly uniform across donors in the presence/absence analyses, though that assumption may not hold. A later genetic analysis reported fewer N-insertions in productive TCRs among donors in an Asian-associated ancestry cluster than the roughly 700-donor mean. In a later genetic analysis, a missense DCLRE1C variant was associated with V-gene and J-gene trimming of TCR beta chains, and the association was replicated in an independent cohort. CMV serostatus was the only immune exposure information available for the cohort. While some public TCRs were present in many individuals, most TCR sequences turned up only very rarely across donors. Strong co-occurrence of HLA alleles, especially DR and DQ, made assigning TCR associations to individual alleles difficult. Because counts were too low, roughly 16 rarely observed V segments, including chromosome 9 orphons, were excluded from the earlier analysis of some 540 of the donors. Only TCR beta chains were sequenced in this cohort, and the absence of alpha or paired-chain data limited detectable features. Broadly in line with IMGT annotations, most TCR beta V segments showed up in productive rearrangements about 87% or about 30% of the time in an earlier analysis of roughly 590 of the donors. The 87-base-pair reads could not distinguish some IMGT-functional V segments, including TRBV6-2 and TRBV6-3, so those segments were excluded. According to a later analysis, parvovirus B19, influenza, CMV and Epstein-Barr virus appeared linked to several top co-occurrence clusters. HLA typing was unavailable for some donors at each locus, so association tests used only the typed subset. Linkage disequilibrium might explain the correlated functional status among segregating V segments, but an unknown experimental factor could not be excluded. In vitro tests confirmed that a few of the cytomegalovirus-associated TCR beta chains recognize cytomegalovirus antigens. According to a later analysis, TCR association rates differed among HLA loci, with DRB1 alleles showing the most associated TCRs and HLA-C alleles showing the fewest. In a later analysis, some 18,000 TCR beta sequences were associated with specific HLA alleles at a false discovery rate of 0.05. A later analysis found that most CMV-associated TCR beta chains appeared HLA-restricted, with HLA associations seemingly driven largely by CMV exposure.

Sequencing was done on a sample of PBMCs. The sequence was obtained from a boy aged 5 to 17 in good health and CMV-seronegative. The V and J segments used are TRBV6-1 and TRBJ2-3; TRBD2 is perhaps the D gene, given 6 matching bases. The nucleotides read TGTGCCAGCAGCATTATGGAGGGGAAGGCAGATACGCAGTATTTT. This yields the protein CASSIMEGKADTQYF.